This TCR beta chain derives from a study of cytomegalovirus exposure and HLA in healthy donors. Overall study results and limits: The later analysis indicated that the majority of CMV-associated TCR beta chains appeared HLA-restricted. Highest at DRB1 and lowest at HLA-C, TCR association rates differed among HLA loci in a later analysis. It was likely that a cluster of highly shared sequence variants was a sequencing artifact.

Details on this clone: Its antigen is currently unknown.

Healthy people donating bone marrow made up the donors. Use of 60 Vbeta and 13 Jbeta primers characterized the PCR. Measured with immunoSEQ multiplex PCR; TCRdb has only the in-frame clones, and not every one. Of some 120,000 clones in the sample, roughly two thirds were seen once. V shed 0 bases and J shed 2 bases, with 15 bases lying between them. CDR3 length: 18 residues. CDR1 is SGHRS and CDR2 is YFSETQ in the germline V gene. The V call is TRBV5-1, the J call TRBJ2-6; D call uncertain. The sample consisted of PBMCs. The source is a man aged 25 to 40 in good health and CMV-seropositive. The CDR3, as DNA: TGCGCCAGCAGCTTGGACGGTATAATAACTGCTGGGGCCAACGTCCTGACTTTC. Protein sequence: CASSLDGIITAGANVLTF.